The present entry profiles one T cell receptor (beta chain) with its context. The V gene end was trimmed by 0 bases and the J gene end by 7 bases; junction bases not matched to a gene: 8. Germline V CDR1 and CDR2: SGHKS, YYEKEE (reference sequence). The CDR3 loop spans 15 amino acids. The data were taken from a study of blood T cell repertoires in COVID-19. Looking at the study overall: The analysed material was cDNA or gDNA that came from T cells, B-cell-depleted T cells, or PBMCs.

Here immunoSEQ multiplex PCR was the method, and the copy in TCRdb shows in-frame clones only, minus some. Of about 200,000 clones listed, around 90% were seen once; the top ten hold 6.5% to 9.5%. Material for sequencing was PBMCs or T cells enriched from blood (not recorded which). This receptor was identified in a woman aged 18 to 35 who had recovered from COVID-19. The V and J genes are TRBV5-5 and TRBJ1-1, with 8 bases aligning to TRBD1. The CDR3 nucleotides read TGTGCCAGCAGCTTGGACCCAGGGGGCGGAGGTGAAGCTTTCTTT. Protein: CASSLDPGGGGEAFF. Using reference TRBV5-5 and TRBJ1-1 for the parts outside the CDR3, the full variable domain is DAGVTQSPTHLIKTRGQQVTLRCSPISGHKSVSWYQQVLGQGPQFIFQYYEKEERGRGNFPDRFSARQFPNYSSELNVNALLLGDSALYLCASSLDPGGGGEAFFGQGTRLTVV.